This record looks at one T cell receptor beta chain sequence and its context. These data come from a study of cytomegalovirus exposure and HLA in healthy donors. Assay used: immunoSEQ multiplex PCR; TCRdb lists only in-frame clones, some missing. The data hold around 300,000 clones, with roughly 87% observed a single time. This CDR3 is 13 amino acids long. V lost 5 bases, J lost 2 bases, and 7 bases lay in between. Per the germline V gene, CDR1 is SGHVS and CDR2 is FNYEAQ. Sequences were obtained from PBMCs. The receptor comes from a woman in her thirties in good health and CMV-seropositive. This sequence joins TRBV7-6 and TRBJ1-5; D call uncertain. CDR3 sequence: CASSQGGNQPQHF. The CDR3 bases are TGTGCCAGCAGCCAAGGTGGCAATCAGCCCCAGCATTTT.